This TCR beta chain was profiled in a study of blood T cell repertoires in COVID-19. For the study at large: The United States, Italy and Spain supplied acute and convalescent COVID-19 samples. PBMCs, B-cell-depleted T cells, or T cells were the source of the cDNA or gDNA that made up the material.

Original handling: Cell counts per sample came from amplifying reference gene primers. Produced via immunoSEQ multiplex PCR; TCRdb's table is partial and in-frame only. V, J and clone size are taken as reported in that table, and D and trimming were inferred from the DNA itself. The table includes approximately 160,000 clones, 65% to 80% detected once. This clone was picked up a small number of times. The germline gives CDR1 LGHNA, CDR2 YSLEER. This CDR3 spans 14 amino acids. V lost 0 bases and J 8 bases, leaving 13 bases between the germline ends. The chain combines TRBV4-3 with TRBJ1-2; D not certain. Source material: peripheral blood. The receptor comes from a man aged 55-75 years with acute or convalescent COVID-19. CDR3 DNA: TGCGCCAGCAGCCAAGACCTCGGGGTTTGGGGCTACACCTTC. It yields the protein CASSQDLGVWGYTF.